The rows below give T cell receptor beta chains drawn from one sample of a study of cytomegalovirus exposure and HLA in healthy donors. TCRdb's copy holds only in-frame clones and misses some; the assay was immunoSEQ multiplex PCR. The repertoire holds about 84,000 clones, with roughly 64% as singletons. The sample taken for sequencing was PBMCs. These receptors all stem from a woman in her forties in good health and CMV-seropositive. CDR3s include the opening cysteine and the closing phenylalanine or tryptophan. A D gene is named only where the DNA matches it firmly. Not every row has a clone size; where given, it reads once, few, many or a size class.

V,size,D,J,DNA,CDR3
TRBV13,-,-,TRBJ2-7,TGTGCCAGCAGCGCCCCTGTGGGAGCCGAGCAGTACTTC,CASSAPVGAEQYF
TRBV5-6,-,-,TRBJ2-5,TGTGCCAGCAGCTTGCGCCAGCAAGAGACCCAGTACTTC,CASSLRQQETQYF
TRBV2,-,-,TRBJ2-7,TGTGCCAGCAGTGTATTGGCTAGCCGACCGAGCTCCTACGAGCAGTACTTC,CASSVLASRPSSYEQYF
TRBV29-1,-,-,TRBJ1-1,TGCAGCGTTGAAGACGACATCCGGGACACGAAAGCTTTCTTT,CSVEDDIRDTKAFF
TRBV7-9,-,TRBD1,TRBJ1-1,TGTGCCAGCAGCCTGGACAGGGGGAACACTGAAGCTTTCTTT,CASSLDRGNTEAFF
TRBV10-3,once,-,TRBJ1-2,TGTGCCATCAGTGAGGGGGCCAGCGACCGTTATGGCTACACCTTC,CAISEGASDRYGYTF
TRBV7-2,-,-,TRBJ1-6,TGTGCCAGCAACCAGAACGGAGAGAATTCACCCCTCCACTTT,CASNQNGENSPLHF
TRBV5-1,once,TRBD1,TRBJ1-4,TGCGCCAGCAGCCGTCAGGGGGCGGATGAAAAACTGTTTTTT,CASSRQGADEKLFF
TRBV6-5,-,TRBD2,TRBJ2-1,TGTGCCAGCAGCCGGGGACTAGCGGGACGGAATGAGCAGTTCTTC,CASSRGLAGRNEQFF
TRBV14,few,-,TRBJ2-2,TGTGCCAGCAGGCCCCAGGGAGGCACCGGGGAGCTGTTTTTT,CASRPQGGTGELFF
TRBV6-1,few,-,TRBJ1-1,TGTGCCAGCAGAGTAATCCTCGTGGGGGGAACTGAAGCTTTCTTT,CASRVILVGGTEAFF
TRBV29-1,few,-,TRBJ1-5,TGCAGCGTCGCCGTGGGAGGGGCCGATAGCAATCAGCCCCAGCATTTT,CSVAVGGADSNQPQHF
TRBV5-4,-,TRBD2,TRBJ2-7,TGTGCCAGCAGCGCAGCGGGGGCCCCCTACGAGCAGTACTTC,CASSAAGAPYEQYF
TRBV5-3,-,-,TRBJ1-1,TGTGCCAGAAGCTGGGGGGGGGCAAACACTGAAGCTTTCTTT,CARSWGGANTEAFF
TRBV27,-,-,TRBJ1-5,TGTGCCAGCAGTCTCGGCAAGGGGGAGCCCCAGCATTTT,CASSLGKGEPQHF
TRBV2,-,-,TRBJ2-7,TGTGCCAGCAGCGATAGCTCCTACGAGCAGTACTTC,CASSDSSYEQYF
TRBV11-3,-,TRBD1,TRBJ2-2,TGTGCCAGCAGCCCGGGACAGGGTAGGGCCGGGGAGCTGTTTTTT,CASSPGQGRAGELFF
TRBV27,-,-,TRBJ2-5,TGTGCCAGCAGCACACAGGGAGAGACCCAGTACTTC,CASSTQGETQYF
TRBV5-3,-,TRBD1,TRBJ2-2,TGTGCCAGAAGCTCCTATTGCCGGGACAGGGGTCTTGCCGGGGAGCTGTTTTTT,CARSSYCRDRGLAGELFF
TRBV7-8,once,TRBD2,TRBJ2-1,TGTGCCAGCAGCTTCCCCATGGGTTTCGGTACTAGCGGGAGTTCGAATGAGCAGTTCTTC,CASSFPMGFGTSGSSNEQFF
TRBV29-1,-,-,TRBJ2-3,TGCAGCGTTGCCAAGGGGAACAGTGAGGATACGCAGTATTTT,CSVAKGNSEDTQYF
TRBV9,few,-,TRBJ1-1,TGTGCCAGCAGCGTTCGGACAGAGAACACTGAAGCTTTCTTT,CASSVRTENTEAFF
TRBV11-2,-,TRBD1,TRBJ1-1,TGTGCCAGCAGCCCGGGGACAGTTGAAGCTTTCTTT,CASSPGTVEAFF
TRBV19,-,-,TRBJ2-1,TGTGCCAGTAGTAAAGGGGGATCGGCCTACAATGAGCAGTTCTTC,CASSKGGSAYNEQFF
TRBV7-9,few,TRBD1,TRBJ1-1,TGTGCCAGCCAGAGACAGGGGAACACTGAAGCTTTCTTT,CASQRQGNTEAFF
TRBV19,-,-,TRBJ2-7,TGTGCCAGTAGTCCGAGCGGCCGCTCCTACGAGCAGTACTTC,CASSPSGRSYEQYF
TRBV9,-,TRBD1,TRBJ1-3,TGTGCCAGCACTCCAGGGGGCTCCTCCTCTGGAAACACCATATATTTT,CASTPGGSSSGNTIYF
TRBV9,-,TRBD1,TRBJ1-2,TGTGCCAGCAGCGTGACAGGGGTTTATGGCTACACCTTC,CASSVTGVYGYTF
TRBV25-1,few,-,TRBJ1-1,TGTGCCAGCAGTGACGCAGGTGAAGCTTTCTTT,CASSDAGEAFF
TRBV12-2,few,-,TRBJ2-7,TGTGCAAGTCGCTTACGGCCGAACGAAGGGGACGAGCAGTACTTC,CASRLRPNEGDEQYF
TRBV27,-,TRBD2,TRBJ2-4,TGTGCCAGCAGCCTCAGGTCCGGGACTAGCGGGAGGCGGGGCGAAAACATTCAGTACTTC,CASSLRSGTSGRRGENIQYF
TRBV28,-,-,TRBJ1-1,TGTGCCAGCAGTTTATTATTGAGGCGGGGGTATGCGACTTTCTTT,CASSLLLRRGYATFF
TRBV29-1,-,-,TRBJ1-4,TGCAGCGTTGATGAGGGTTTCGGGGAAAAACTGTTTTTT,CSVDEGFGEKLFF
TRBV5-6,-,-,TRBJ1-3,TGTGCCAGCAGCTTCCTCTCTGGAAACACCATATATTTT,CASSFLSGNTIYF
TRBV28,-,TRBD1,TRBJ1-4,TGTGCCAGCAGATCTGGAGGACAGGGTAATGAAAAACTGTTTTTT,CASRSGGQGNEKLFF
TRBV28,-,TRBD1,TRBJ1-2,TGTGCCAGCAGCAGAACCGGACAGGGGATGAACTATGGCTACACCTTC,CASSRTGQGMNYGYTF
TRBV4-2,-,TRBD1,TRBJ1-2,TGTGCCAGCAGCCAAGACAGGGGGCGAGGCTATGGCTACACCTTC,CASSQDRGRGYGYTF
TRBV30,-,-,TRBJ1-6,TGTGCCTGGAGTCCACAGGGACCCTCACCCCTCCACTTT,CAWSPQGPSPLHF
TRBV5-1,-,TRBD1,TRBJ2-1,TGCGCCAGCAGCTTGTATGGGGGACAGGGCGATGAGCAGTTCTTC,CASSLYGGQGDEQFF